The rows below give T cell receptor beta chains drawn from one sample of a study of T cells expressing NK-cell markers. After re-calling the 5' RACE reads, TCRdb lists one entry per CDR3 protein, DNA absent. The sample's table shows some 150,000 distinct CDR3 sequences. The sample consisted of blood T cells: a sorted CD56 or NKG2C T cell subset, CD4+ or CD8+ T cells, or bulk PBMC T cells (not recorded which). These receptors came from a woman between 45 and 60 years old in good health. Each CDR3 is given with its conserved first and last residue.

cdr3_aa	v_call	j_call
CASSQVGSESTDTQYF	TRBV3-1	TRBJ2-3
CASSATSDHEQFF	TRBV25-1	TRBJ2-1
CASSLASGYEDTQYF	TRBV5-1	TRBJ2-3
CASSPTGGASYNEQFF	TRBV7-9	TRBJ2-1
CASSLLSGSNYGYTF	TRBV14	TRBJ1-2
CASSYGRLAAGNEQFF	TRBV6-6	TRBJ2-1
CSARGDYGYTF	TRBV20-1	TRBJ1-2
CAIRLDRSHEQFF	TRBV10-3	TRBJ2-1
CASTQGEINEQFF	TRBV5-1	TRBJ2-1
CASRDTGDGQETQYF	TRBV13	TRBJ2-5
CSVGGGSEALNTEAFF	TRBV29-1	TRBJ1-1
CASSSGQATETQYF	TRBV7-3	TRBJ2-5
CASSLEGLAGGLAKNIQYF	TRBV5-6	TRBJ2-4
CSARSRNRDTQYF	TRBV20-1	TRBJ2-3
CASSLGLFYEQYF	TRBV11-2	TRBJ2-7
CASSDGGAIGTDTQYF	TRBV6-4	TRBJ2-3
CASSQRFVDTQYF	TRBV3-1	TRBJ2-3
CASRDQTYEQYF	TRBV7-2	TRBJ2-7